This record concerns one TCR beta chain sequence. Its antigen remains unidentified. The germline V gene has CDR1 PRHDT and CDR2 FYEKMQ (reference sequence). There are 12 residues in the CDR3. V was trimmed by 3 bases and J by 3 bases, leaving 5 bases between them. Assay: immunoSEQ multiplex PCR; the TCRdb copy retains only in-frame clones and omits some. The table lists about 6,800 clones, over 85% of them singletons. The data stem from a study of T cells after posttransplantation cyclophosphamide. Findings and caveats of the study: Donor-recipient repertoire similarity was low at 1-2 months, rising over year one. Tissue-infiltrating T cells from skin or gut overlapped little with blood T cells.

Busulfan-fludarabine conditioning, marrow transplant, and cyclophosphamide on days +3 and +4 were administered. The sequenced sample was CD8+ T cells sorted from blood, obtained after allogeneic stem cell transplant with posttransplant cyclophosphamide. The rearrangement uses TRBV13 and TRBJ1-1; D uncertain. This TCR came from a male patient aged 55-69 years who received an allogeneic stem cell transplant from a related donor and was CMV-positive. The graft donor may have contributed some T cells. The CDR3 DNA reads TGTGCCAGCAGCTTGGGAGACACTGAAGCTTTCTTT. Its translation: CASSLGDTEAFF.